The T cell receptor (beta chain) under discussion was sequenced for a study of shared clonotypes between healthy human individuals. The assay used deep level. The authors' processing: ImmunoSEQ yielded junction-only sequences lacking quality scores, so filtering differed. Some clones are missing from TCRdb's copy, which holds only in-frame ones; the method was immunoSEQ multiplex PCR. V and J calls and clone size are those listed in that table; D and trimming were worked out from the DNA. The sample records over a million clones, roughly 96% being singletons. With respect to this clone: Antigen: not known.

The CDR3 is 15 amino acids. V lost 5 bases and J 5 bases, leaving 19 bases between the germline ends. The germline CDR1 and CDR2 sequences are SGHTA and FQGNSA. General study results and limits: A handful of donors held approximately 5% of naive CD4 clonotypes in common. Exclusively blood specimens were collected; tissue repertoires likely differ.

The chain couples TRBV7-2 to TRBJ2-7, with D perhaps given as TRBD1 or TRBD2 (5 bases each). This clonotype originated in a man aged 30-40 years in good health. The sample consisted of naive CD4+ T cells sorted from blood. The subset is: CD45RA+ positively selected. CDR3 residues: CASSPEGLLRDEQYF. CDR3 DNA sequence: TGTGCCAGCAGCCCCGAGGGGCTTTTGAGGGACGAGCAGTACTTC.